The clone carrying this T cell receptor (beta chain) was counted once. The source of the sample is a study of blood T cell repertoires in COVID-19. Overall study: Researchers got acute and convalescent COVID-19 samples from the United States, Italy and Spain. T cells, B-cell-depleted T cells, or PBMCs supplied cDNA or gDNA.

Original handling: Reference gene primer amplification in the assay estimated nucleated cell counts. Clones were read by immunoSEQ multiplex PCR, and TCRdb kept only the in-frame ones, dropping some. That table furnishes V, J and clone size, whereas the DNA furnished D and trimming. Here the sample spans approximately 210,000 clones, approximately 89% being singletons. The CDR3 covers 16 residues. Sample: peripheral blood. The chain recombines TRBV21-1 with TRBJ1-2; the D call TRBD1 from the table was never checked on the DNA. TRBV21-1 is labeled a pseudogene. The sequence came from a middle-aged woman with acute or convalescent COVID-19. Written as DNA, the CDR3 is TGTGCCAGCAGCAATAAAAACAGAGTATATAACTATGGCTACACCTTC. Its translation is CASSNKNRVYNYGYTF.